This TCR beta chain was observed in a study of control samples from healthy donors and cancer patients. Only in-frame clones appear in the TCRdb table, and some are missing; sequencing was by immunoSEQ multiplex PCR. The table lists nearly 200,000 clones, about 89% of them singletons. Germline V gene lookup returns CDR1 SEHNR and CDR2 FQNEAQ (reference sequence). Trimming cost V 5 bases and J 4 bases; bases outside gene matches: 4. The CDR3 sequence is 13 residues long. The sample taken for sequencing was blood. The TCR was taken from a man aged 30-40 years in good health. The V gene is TRBV7-9, the J gene TRBJ1-2; 7 nucleotides match TRBD1. In DNA, the CDR3 is TGTGCCAGCAGCGCACAGGGGACCTATGGCTACACCTTC. This encodes CASSAQGTYGYTF.